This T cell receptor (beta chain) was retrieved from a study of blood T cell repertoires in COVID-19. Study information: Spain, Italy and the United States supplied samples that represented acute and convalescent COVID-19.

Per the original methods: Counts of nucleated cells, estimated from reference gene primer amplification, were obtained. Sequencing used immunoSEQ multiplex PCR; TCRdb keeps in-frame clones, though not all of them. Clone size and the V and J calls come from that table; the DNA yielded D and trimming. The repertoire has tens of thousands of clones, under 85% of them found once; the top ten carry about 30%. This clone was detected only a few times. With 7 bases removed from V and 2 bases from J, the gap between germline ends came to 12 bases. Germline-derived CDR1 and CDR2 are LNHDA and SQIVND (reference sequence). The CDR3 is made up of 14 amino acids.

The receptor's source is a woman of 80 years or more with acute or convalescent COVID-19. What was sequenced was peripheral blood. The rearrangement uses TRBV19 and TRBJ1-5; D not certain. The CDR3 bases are TGTGCCAGTAACGAGCGCGGAGGCAATCAGCCCCAGCATTTT. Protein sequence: CASNERGGNQPQHF.